Listed below are T cell receptor beta chains from one sample, sequenced in a study of T cells in Graves' hyperthyroidism and ophthalmopathy. TCRdb re-analysed the multiplex PCR reads in MiXCR, keeping a single row per CDR3 protein. The sample carries hundreds of thousands of distinct CDR3 sequences, 16% recorded once. The sample taken for sequencing was blood. The receptors were gathered from a woman younger than 45 with Graves' hyperthyroidism. The CDR3 runs from the conserved cysteine through the conserved F or W. A D gene is named only where the DNA matches it firmly. Size tells how often a clone was seen (once, few, many) or the class of an expanded clone, and some rows leave it out.

TGCAGCGTTGAGGGGACACCTAATGGCTACACCTTC CSVEGTPNGYTF TRBV29-1 NA NA TRBJ1-2
TGTGCCAGCAACCCCCGGGGACAGGGGTCCAATGAGCAGTTCTTC CASNPRGQGSNEQFF TRBV6-1 NA TRBD1 TRBJ2-1
TGTGCCTGGAGTATCACAGAGTTCTATGGCTACACCTTC CAWSITEFYGYTF TRBV30 NA NA TRBJ1-2
TGCAGTGCTAGGTCCATGAAACGGGACCCCGGAGATACGCAGTATTTT CSARSMKRDPGDTQYF TRBV20-1 many NA TRBJ2-3
TGCAGTGCTAGGAAGGGACAGGGAGGCTACGAGCAGTACTTC CSARKGQGGYEQYF TRBV20-1 NA TRBD1 TRBJ2-7
TGTGCCAGCAGCTTAGATCTAAGGGGGGGCGGCGCTAGCACAGATACGCAGTATTTT CASSLDLRGGGASTDTQYF TRBV11-2 few NA TRBJ2-3
TGCAGTGCTTTAGCGGAAAGCACAGATACGCAGTATTTT CSALAESTDTQYF TRBV20-1 few NA TRBJ2-3
TGTGCCAGTGGAGACAGGGGAATGCAGCCCCAGCATTTT CASGDRGMQPQHF TRBV19 many TRBD1 TRBJ1-5
TGTGCCCCCATCCCACCATACCTTCTGGCTAGCTCCTACGAGCAGTACTTC CAPIPPYLLASSYEQYF TRBV6-1 NA NA TRBJ2-7
TGTGCCAGCAGTTCTATAGCGGGAGGTCGGTATGAGCAGTTCTTC CASSSIAGGRYEQFF TRBV28 few TRBD2 TRBJ2-1
TGTGCCTGGAGTCGGCGAGATAATTCACCCCTCCACTTT CAWSRRDNSPLHF TRBV30 NA NA TRBJ1-6
TGTGCCAGCAATGAGCGGGTGGGCGTTGATGAGCAGTTCTTC CASNERVGVDEQFF TRBV2 many NA TRBJ2-1
TGTGCCAGCAGCTTAACCAGCGGGGGCACCTACAATGAGCAGTTCTTC CASSLTSGGTYNEQFF TRBV11-2 many TRBD2 TRBJ2-1
TGTGCCATCAGTGAGGGGAATGGCAACAATGAGCAGTTCTTC CAISEGNGNNEQFF TRBV10-3 NA NA TRBJ2-1
TGTGCCAGCAGTCGCGGCGTAGGCTCCTACGAGCAGTACTTC CASSRGVGSYEQYF TRBV6-2/TRBV6-3 NA NA TRBJ2-7
TGTGCCAGCAGTCCCTCTCTTCTAGGGTACCAAGAGACCCAGTACTTC CASSPSLLGYQETQYF TRBV27 few NA TRBJ2-5